This TCR beta chain was sequenced during a study of radiotherapy plus CTLA-4 blockade in lung cancer. There are 13 residues in the CDR3. V lost 8 bases, J lost 6 bases, and 15 bases lay in between. The germline V gene has CDR1 SGHAT and CDR2 FQNNGV. This clone was counted once. Patients with chemo-refractory metastatic non-small-cell lung cancer received focal radiation plus CTLA-4 blockade with ipilimumab. The assay was immunoSEQ multiplex PCR, and TCRdb's table has in-frame clones only and misses some. The sample lists 30,000 to 45,000 clones, about two thirds occurring once. The sequences come from peripheral blood, collected from a patient treated with radiotherapy plus ipilimumab. This receptor was taken from a human donor with non-small cell lung cancer who had stable disease on radiotherapy plus ipilimumab. This chain uses TRBV11-2 with TRBJ2-3; D is possibly TRBD1 (6 bases). This CDR3 reads CASLRSGDDTQYF. DNA for the CDR3: TGTGCCAGCCTACGTTCAGGGGATGATACGCAGTATTTT.